This is a list of T cell receptor beta chains from one sample in a study of shared clonotypes between healthy human individuals. Clones were read by immunoSEQ multiplex PCR, and TCRdb kept only the in-frame ones, dropping some. The table shows roughly 2.2 million clones, with just under 95% occurring only once. Material for sequencing was naive CD4+ T cells from PBMCs. These TCRs come from a man younger than 35 in good health. Some clones in this sample may be carry-over from other donors' samples. The CDR3 runs from the conserved cysteine through the conserved F or W. The order of the fields is D gene, J gene, clone size, V gene, CDR3 DNA, CDR3 protein. D genes are given only for firm matches. Clone size is shown for a subset of rows, as once, few, many or a class of expanded clone.

- TRBJ1-3 - TRBV7-9 TGTGCCAGCAGCTTAGCGACGGTCTCCGGTGGAAACACCATATATTTT CASSLATVSGGNTIYF
- TRBJ2-7 - TRBV28 TGTGCCAGCAGTTTATTACTTCGCGAGCAGTACTTC CASSLLLREQYF
- TRBJ2-3 once TRBV9 TGTGCCAGCAGCGCCACACCCACCGCAGATACGCAGTATTTT CASSATPTADTQYF
- TRBJ1-1 - TRBV19 TGTGCCAGTAGTATAACTCGGTCCTTATTGAACACTGAAGCTTTCTTT CASSITRSLLNTEAFF
- TRBJ2-7 - TRBV28 TGTGCCAGCAGTTTCGGGACGGCCCGCGAGCAGTACTTC CASSFGTAREQYF
TRBD1 TRBJ2-5 - TRBV6-5 TGTGCCAGCAGCCTGCGGACAGGGCAAGAGACCCAGTACTTC CASSLRTGQETQYF
TRBD1 TRBJ1-6 - TRBV9 TGTGCCAGCAGCGAGGGGACAGGGGACGGAAGGACACCCCTCCACTTT CASSEGTGDGRTPLHF
- TRBJ2-7 - TRBV15 TGTGCCACCAGCAGAGTTGGGGAAACCTACGAGCAGTACTTC CATSRVGETYEQYF
- TRBJ2-5 - TRBV5-6 TGTGCCAGCAGCTTGCCCAAGGGGCTCCCTATTCAAGAGACCCAGTACTTC CASSLPKGLPIQETQYF
- TRBJ1-1 once TRBV5-1 TGCGCCAGCAGCTTGGCTGCCAGGGCCCTTAGTTTAGAAGCTTTCTTT CASSLAARALSLEAFF
- TRBJ2-7 - TRBV6-5 TGTGCCAGCAGGTATTCCGGGAGCTCCTACGAGCAGTACTTC CASRYSGSSYEQYF
- TRBJ1-2 - TRBV10-3 TGTGCCATCAGTGAGTCGAACAGTAACTATGGCTACACCTTC CAISESNSNYGYTF
- TRBJ2-2 - TRBV28 TGTGCCAGCAGTTTGTTACGGGGGAGGAGGTACACCGGGGAGCTGTTTTTT CASSLLRGRRYTGELFF
- TRBJ2-1 - TRBV7-6 TGTGCCAGCAGCCGCGGACTCGTCTACAATGAGCAGTTCTTC CASSRGLVYNEQFF
- TRBJ2-2 - TRBV4-2 TGTGCCAGCAGCCCGGATCAGACGGACACCGGGGAGCTGTTTTTT CASSPDQTDTGELFF
- TRBJ2-5 - TRBV5-1 TGCGCCAGCAGCTTGGTACCCCAGAGGGTCCAAGAGACCCAGTACTTC CASSLVPQRVQETQYF
- TRBJ2-1 - TRBV9 TGTGCCAGCAGCGTAGGCCCAGGGAGATCGTACTACAATGAGCAGTTCTTC CASSVGPGRSYYNEQFF
- TRBJ2-7 - TRBV28 TGTGCCAGCAGTTTACTAGCAGAGGGCTACGAGCAGTACTTC CASSLLAEGYEQYF
TRBD1 TRBJ2-7 - TRBV5-1 TGCGCCAGCAGCCCACCCAGGACAGGGGGAAACTACGAGCAGTACTTC CASSPPRTGGNYEQYF
TRBD2 TRBJ2-7 - TRBV4-3 TGCGCCAGCAGCCAAGGGGCGGGAGGAAGTGCGTACGAGCAGTACTTC CASSQGAGGSAYEQYF
TRBD1 TRBJ1-4 - TRBV5-1 TGCGCCAGCAGCTTCGACAGGGCAACTAATGAAAAACTGTTTTTT CASSFDRATNEKLFF
- TRBJ1-5 once TRBV28 TGTGCCAGCAGTTTTACACAGCCGGGTCAGCCCCAGCATTTT CASSFTQPGQPQHF
- TRBJ2-7 - TRBV19 TGTGCCAGTAGTATAGAGGCGGGGACCTACGAGCAGTACTTC CASSIEAGTYEQYF
TRBD1 TRBJ1-1 - TRBV28 TGTGCCAGCACCGTCAGTGGGACAGCCGACACTGAAGCTTTCTTT CASTVSGTADTEAFF
- TRBJ1-1 - TRBV21-1 TGTGCCAGCAGCAAAGTACTCCGGGACCAGGCCGACACTGAAGCTTTCTTT CASSKVLRDQADTEAFF
- TRBJ2-5 - TRBV7-9 TGTGCCAGCACCCCCCCCACCCAAGAGACCCAGTACTTC CASTPPTQETQYF
- TRBJ2-5 - TRBV2 TGTGCCAGCAGGGGGGGGCTGGTGCAAGAGACCCAGTACTTC CASRGGLVQETQYF
TRBD1 TRBJ1-5 - TRBV9 TGTGCCAGCAGCTCTGGGACAGGCAGTTTCAATCAGCCCCAGCATTTT CASSSGTGSFNQPQHF
TRBD2 TRBJ2-7 - TRBV28 TGTGCCAGCACGAGAAGACTAGCGGGAGGGGATTACGAGCAGTACTTC CASTRRLAGGDYEQYF
TRBD1 TRBJ2-4 - TRBV28 TGTGCCAGCAGTTTCCGGACAGGGGGCCACATGGGGTCCAAAAACATTCAGTACTTC CASSFRTGGHMGSKNIQYF
- TRBJ1-2 - TRBV7-3 TGTGCCAGCAGCTCTGGGCCCGGGGGGAGCGGCTATGGCTACACCTTC CASSSGPGGSGYGYTF
- TRBJ1-2 - TRBV5-1 TGCGCCAGCAGCTTAGATCGTCCCCAGCCATATGGCTACACCTTC CASSLDRPQPYGYTF
- TRBJ1-2 - TRBV28 TGTGCCAGCAGGCCTCCGGGACTAGCTAACTATGGCTACACCTTC CASRPPGLANYGYTF
TRBD2 TRBJ2-3 - TRBV6-5 TGTGCCAGCAGTTTCAGCGGGAGGGCAGATACGCAGTATTTT CASSFSGRADTQYF
- TRBJ2-7 - TRBV10-3 TGTGCCATCAGTCCAGGAGGTAACGAGCAGTACTTC CAISPGGNEQYF
- TRBJ2-2 few TRBV5-1 TGCGCCAGCAAATCGGGAATTCGTAGCACCGGGGAGCTGTTTTTT CASKSGIRSTGELFF
- TRBJ2-7 - TRBV6-6 TGTGCCAGCAGTTACGCGGGAAGCTCCTACGAGCAGTACTTC CASSYAGSSYEQYF
- TRBJ1-2 - TRBV28 TGTGCCAGCAGTTTATCGGGGGGAGACTATGGCTACACCTTC CASSLSGGDYGYTF
TRBD1 TRBJ2-3 once TRBV29-1 TGCAGCGTAGCCCGGGACAGGGGGGTGGGTGCAGATACGCAGTATTTT CSVARDRGVGADTQYF
- TRBJ1-1 - TRBV7-9 TGTGCCAGCAGCCCTTGGGCTACAGGGTGGGAAACTTTCTTT CASSPWATGWETFF
TRBD1 TRBJ2-3 - TRBV27 TGTGCCAGCAGTCTATACCCCTCCGGACAGGGGGCAGATACGCAGTATTTT CASSLYPSGQGADTQYF
- TRBJ2-7 - TRBV19 TGTGCCAGTAGTATACAAGCAGGGAAGCAGTACTTC CASSIQAGKQYF
TRBD1 TRBJ1-2 once TRBV4-2 TGTGCCAGCAGCCCTGGCTCGGACAGGGTTAATCTTCAGGCCACCTTC CASSPGSDRVNLQATF
TRBD1 TRBJ2-7 - TRBV6-1 TGTGCCAGCACCGACAGGGGTGGACGTTACGACGAGCAGTACTTC CASTDRGGRYDEQYF
- TRBJ2-7 few TRBV5-5 TGTGCCAGCAGCTTGGTCGGCTACGAGCAGTACTTC CASSLVGYEQYF
- TRBJ1-5 - TRBV4-1 TGCGCCAGCAGCCAAGATGCCTCCGATCAGCCCCAGCATTTT CASSQDASDQPQHF
- TRBJ1-2 - TRBV5-1 TGCGCCAGCAGCTTGTTTGGGGAACCTAACTATGGCTACACCTTC CASSLFGEPNYGYTF
- TRBJ1-2 - TRBV5-6 TGTGCCAGCAGCCCAACCGGACGGATCTATGGCTACACCTTC CASSPTGRIYGYTF
- TRBJ2-5 - TRBV5-1 TGCGCCAGCAGCCTGGGACCGCGGAACTCCTTTCAAGAGACCCAGTACTTC CASSLGPRNSFQETQYF
- TRBJ1-1 - TRBV9 TGTGCCAGCAGCAACGAACAGGGAGGGGGCACTGAAGCTTTCTTT CASSNEQGGGTEAFF
- TRBJ1-6 - TRBV6-5 TGTGCCAGCAGTTTGATACCCCTCCACTTT CASSLIPLHF
- TRBJ1-5 once TRBV6-1 TGTGCCAGCAGTGCGACGGTCCTTAACAATCAGCCCCAGCATTTT CASSATVLNNQPQHF